This record covers a single TCR beta chain. The sample originates from a study of blood T cell repertoires in COVID-19. Whole-study context: Researchers got acute and convalescent COVID-19 samples from the United States, Italy and Spain. In each case, the material was cDNA or gDNA derived from T cells, B-cell-depleted T cells, or PBMCs.

The CDR3 is 12 residues long. Germline values: CDR1 LNHDA, CDR2 SQIVND (reference sequence). V shed 5 bases and J shed 5 bases, with 7 bases lying between them. In the original analysis: It was from reference gene primer amplification that nucleated cell counts were estimated. Sequencing used immunoSEQ multiplex PCR; TCRdb keeps in-frame clones, though not all of them. From that table come the V and J calls and clone size; the DNA was used to work out D and trimming. The profile shows 100,000 to 150,000 clones, roughly nine tenths of them singletons. Material: peripheral blood. The sequence came from a man in his 70s with active or convalescent COVID-19. V is TRBV19 and J is TRBJ2-1, with D possibly TRBD2 on 5 matching bases. The CDR3, as DNA: TGTGCCAGTAGTCCCGGGAACAATGAGCAGTTCTTC. This codes for CASSPGNNEQFF.